One and the same sample provided the 29 T cell receptor beta chains below, sequenced in a study of monozygotic twins with inflammatory bowel disease. TCRdb re-called the 5' RACE reads; one entry per CDR3 protein, DNA not given. Its clone listing holds 300,000 to 400,000 distinct CDR3 sequences. The sample consisted of blood. The receptors stem from a human donor with ulcerative colitis or Crohn's disease, or a healthy co-twin of an affected twin (not recorded which).

The rearrangement links TRBV6-2 or TRBV6-3 to TRBJ2-3. The germline gives CDR1 MNHEY, CDR2 SVGEGT. The CDR3 runs 14 residues. Here the CDR3 reads CASSWTEITDTQYF.

This chain connects TRBV7-9 to TRBJ1-6; TCRdb lists TRBD1, though no DNA is available to test this call. Germline V gene data show CDR1 as SEHNR and CDR2 as FQNEAQ (reference sequence). This CDR3 is 15 amino acids long. This chain's CDR3 is CASSIRDGGNSPLHF. The whole variable domain, filled in from reference TRBV7-9 and TRBJ1-6, reads DTGVSQNPRHKITKRGQNVTFRCDPISEHNRLYWYRQTLGQGPEFLTYFQNEAQLEKSRLLSDRFSAERPKGSFSTLEIQRTEQGDSAMYLCASSIRDGGNSPLHFGNGTRLTVT.

This chain links TRBV11-2 with TRBJ2-3; TCRdb lists TRBD1, though no DNA is available to test this call. This CDR3 is built from 15 residues. Germline CDR1 SGHAT, CDR2 FQNNGV. CDR3 residues: CASSPGQAGPDTQYF.

The rearrangement links TRBV19 to TRBJ2-5. The CDR3 has 14 amino acids. Germline values: CDR1 LNHDA, CDR2 SQIVND (reference sequence). This CDR3 reads CASSMERKQETQYF.

The genes are TRBV12-3 or TRBV12-4 and TRBJ2-3; TCRdb's D call of TRBD1 is untestable without DNA. The CDR3 is 15 residues long. The CDR3 loop is CASSTGTGGSDTQYF.

The chain uses TRBV5-4 and TRBJ2-5; the D call from TCRdb, TRBD1, cannot be confirmed without DNA. In germline, CDR1 is SGHNT, CDR2 YYREEE (reference sequence). The CDR3 extends over 15 amino acids. The CDR3 reads CASSFAGRSQETQYF.

The V call is TRBV28, the J call TRBJ2-5; TCRdb lists TRBD1, though no DNA is available to test this call. Germline assignment: CDR1 MDHEN and CDR2 SYDVKM. The CDR3 totals 15 residues. The CDR3 here is CASSSRQGYQETQYF.

This chain connects TRBV6-5 to TRBJ1-1; without DNA, the TCRdb call of TRBD1 cannot be checked. Looked up from germline, CDR1 is MNHEY and CDR2 is SVGAGI. The CDR3 loop spans 16 amino acids. CDR3 region: CASSYVGQVLNTEAFF.

This chain links TRBV27 with TRBJ1-2. This CDR3 has 14 amino acids. CDR1 MNHEY and CDR2 SMNVEV come from the germline V gene (reference sequence). CDR3 sequence: CASSPRGRNYGYTF.

V usage is TRBV4-2 and J usage is TRBJ2-5; with no DNA, the TCRdb D assignment of TRBD1 cannot be verified. This CDR3 has 16 residues. The germline CDR1 and CDR2 sequences are LGHNA and YNFKEQ. The chain's CDR3 is CASSQEFRDYQETQYF.

The chain couples TRBV20-1 to TRBJ1-3; with no DNA, the TCRdb D assignment of TRBD1 cannot be verified. CDR3 length: 15 amino acids. Per germline, CDR1 DFQATT and CDR2 SNEGSKA (reference sequence). CDR3 residues: CSATLGVHSGNTIYF.

V and J are TRBV7-2 and TRBJ2-5. Germline loops: CDR1 SGHTA, CDR2 FQGNSA. The length of the CDR3 is 11 residues. CDR3: CASSLWGTQYF.

The V call is TRBV3-1, the J call TRBJ2-2; TCRdb proposes TRBD1, but this gene call is untestable without DNA. CDR1 and CDR2 (germline): LGHDT, YNNKEL (reference sequence). The CDR3 has 13 residues. CDR3 residues: CASSQRGTGELFF. Full variable domain (rest looked up from reference TRBV3-1 and TRBJ2-2): DTAVSQTPKYLVTQMGNDKSIKCEQNLGHDTMYWYKQDSKKFLKIMFSYNNKELIINETVPNRFSPKSPDKAHLNLHINSLELGDSAVYFCASSQRGTGELFFGEGSRLTVL.

J is TRBJ2-7 and V is TRBV20-1; there is no DNA to check the TCRdb D call of TRBD1. Germline V gene data show CDR1 as DFQATT and CDR2 as SNEGSKA (reference sequence). The CDR3 runs 13 residues. The CDR3 loop reads CSAIGQVLGEQYF.

The CDR3 protein is CASSQVPGYGERGTDTQYF. The chain uses TRBV4-3 and TRBJ2-3; with no DNA, the TCRdb D assignment of TRBD2 cannot be verified. CDR1 LGHNA and CDR2 YSLEER come from the germline V gene. This CDR3 comprises 19 residues.

The chain uses TRBV19 and TRBJ1-4. The CDR3 sequence is 12 residues long. Germline loops: CDR1 LNHDA, CDR2 SQIVND (reference sequence). The CDR3 loop reads CASSPTSEKLFF.

V gene TRBV18 combines with J gene TRBJ2-2; as DNA is missing, the TRBD1 call by TCRdb cannot be tested. The CDR3 has 15 amino acids. Germline V gene lookup returns CDR1 KGHSH and CDR2 LQKENI. The CDR3 reads CASSPDRVYTGELFF.

J is TRBJ2-1 and V is TRBV4-3; the TCRdb D gene call, TRBD1, has no DNA to confirm it. The V gene's germline CDR1 is LGHNA and CDR2 YSLEER. The CDR3 length is 16 residues. CDR3 sequence: CASSRGDRAAYNEQFF.

The CDR3 here is CASSLGGGLAEAFF. The chain joins TRBV7-9 to TRBJ1-1; TCRdb's D gene call, TRBD1, goes unchecked for lack of DNA. The CDR3 length is 14 residues. CDR1 is SEHNR, CDR2 FQNEAQ, per germline (reference sequence). Supplemented by reference TRBV7-9 and TRBJ1-1, the full variable domain reads DTGVSQNPRHKITKRGQNVTFRCDPISEHNRLYWYRQTLGQGPEFLTYFQNEAQLEKSRLLSDRFSAERPKGSFSTLEIQRTEQGDSAMYLCASSLGGGLAEAFFGQGTRLTVV.

This chain connects TRBV5-6 to TRBJ1-5. CDR3 size: 15 residues. From germline, CDR1 is SGHDT and CDR2 YYEEEE. The CDR3 loop reads CASSLGSTIHQPQHF. Full variable domain (missing parts from reference TRBV5-6 and TRBJ1-5): DAGVTQSPTHLIKTRGQQVTLRCSPKSGHDTVSWYQQALGQGPQFIFQYYEEEERQRGNFPDRFSGHQFPNYSSELNVNALLLGDSALYLCASSLGSTIHQPQHFGDGTRLSIL.

The chain carries TRBV9 and TRBJ1-1. CDR1 is SGDLS, CDR2 YYNGEE, per germline. This CDR3 region has 15 residues. The CDR3 spells CASSVEGTASTEAFF.

The rearrangement uses TRBV7-9 and TRBJ2-7. Germline values: CDR1 SEHNR, CDR2 FQNEAQ (reference sequence). The CDR3 runs 14 residues. The CDR3 sequence is CASSLGRHSYEQYF. The full variable domain, its missing parts supplied by reference TRBV7-9 and TRBJ2-7, is DTGVSQNPRHKITKRGQNVTFRCDPISEHNRLYWYRQTLGQGPEFLTYFQNEAQLEKSRLLSDRFSAERPKGSFSTLEIQRTEQGDSAMYLCASSLGRHSYEQYFGPGTRLTVT.

The V gene is TRBV29-1, the J gene TRBJ1-1; TCRdb picks TRBD1, but there is no DNA to check that call. The CDR3 spans 13 residues. Per germline, CDR1 SQVTM and CDR2 ANQGSEA. This chain's CDR3 is CSVIRIDRVEAFF.

CDR3 region: CASSYGTDTDTQYF. The chain employs TRBV6-2 or TRBV6-3 and TRBJ2-3; without DNA, the TCRdb call of TRBD2 cannot be checked. Germline loops: CDR1 MNHEY, CDR2 SVGEGT. The CDR3 totals 14 residues.

V usage is TRBV10-3 and J usage is TRBJ2-7; checking the TCRdb D call of TRBD1 is not possible without DNA. CDR3 length equals 13 residues. Per germline, CDR1 ENHRY and CDR2 SYGVKD. Here the CDR3 reads CAIQAGQNYEQYF.

J is TRBJ1-2 and V is TRBV5-1. There are 16 residues in the CDR3. CDR1 and CDR2 (germline): SGHRS, YFSETQ. This CDR3 is CASSLGGSNGIYGYTF.

The rearrangement uses TRBV7-2 and TRBJ2-3; TCRdb reports TRBD1, a call that lacks DNA to check it against. The CDR3 contains 15 residues. The V gene's germline CDR1 is SGHTA and CDR2 FQGNSA. Here the CDR3 reads CASTPGNLRTDTQYF.

The chain joins TRBV4-3 to TRBJ2-7; the TCRdb call, TRBD1, lacks DNA for checking. This CDR3 is built from 12 residues. From germline, CDR1 is LGHNA and CDR2 YSLEER. The CDR3 reads CASSQDGGVQYF.

The chain uses TRBV28 and TRBJ2-5; TCRdb selects TRBD1, and the lack of DNA leaves this call unchecked. Germline V gene lookup returns CDR1 MDHEN and CDR2 SYDVKM. This CDR3 spans 14 amino acids. CDR3 sequence reads: CASSPPGLGETQYF.